This T cell receptor (beta chain) was found in a study of T cells in Graves' hyperthyroidism and ophthalmopathy. A few counts support this clonotype. RNA transcripts yielded amplified TCR beta CDR3 regions. Using the HTBI primer set, a first-round RT-PCR was run on the TCR CDR3. TCRdb reprocessed the multiplex PCR reads with MiXCR, giving one entry per CDR3 protein. The sample carries fewer than 600,000 distinct CDR3 sequences, around 15% recorded once. CDR1 is SGHTA and CDR2 is FQGTGA in the germline V gene. The CDR3 totals 14 residues. V was trimmed by 5 bases and J by 4 bases, leaving 14 bases between them.

V and J are TRBV7-3 and TRBJ1-2, with D maybe TRBD1 (6 bases). The source is a woman in her thirties or forties with Graves' hyperthyroidism. The specimen was blood. The DNA of the CDR3 is TGTGCCAGCAGCCCGGGGGGCTATAGCTATGGCTACACCTTC. The encoded protein is CASSPGGYSYGYTF.